Listed here is a single T cell receptor (beta chain). Its antigen is still unknown. Using immunoSEQ multiplex PCR, the repertoire was profiled, and TCRdb retains in-frame clones only, with some absent. The data contain approximately 8,000 clones, 75% to 85% of them singletons. The CDR3 contains 15 residues. CDR1 and CDR2 (germline): SGHNT, YENEEA. Between the trimmed V and J ends, which lost 1 base and 8 bases, there was a span of 15 bases. The data were obtained in a study of immune cell composition in non-small cell lung cancer. Study-wide points: Clones >0.5% enriched in tumour were rarer in adenocarcinoma (around 33%) than squamous (approximately 80%). Top 10 clone scores and clonality were higher in squamous than adenocarcinoma.

The V call is TRBV11-3, the J call TRBJ2-1; D possibly matches TRBD1 or TRBD2 (5 bases each). Sample: lung tumor tissue. The clonotype was recovered from a human donor with non-small cell lung cancer. CDR3 region: CASSLGGQGSDEQFF. Written as DNA, the CDR3 is TGTGCCAGCAGCTTAGGTGGTCAGGGTAGCGATGAGCAGTTCTTC.